This entry is about one T cell receptor (beta chain). Its cognate antigen is unknown. The sample comes from a study of cytomegalovirus exposure and HLA in healthy donors. Background on the study: Among about 179 million T cells, an earlier analysis found roughly 100 million unique TCR beta sequences. Notes on the study in general: Analysis was carried out at a later point, and it linked a missense DCLRE1C variant to TCR beta V- and J-gene trimming. A prior analysis recorded that most TCR beta V segments were productive about 87% or about 30% of the time. Some V segments (TRBV6-2 and TRBV6-3 among them) were excluded as indistinguishable.

Primers: 60 Vbeta forward and 13 Jbeta reverse. This table comes from immunoSEQ multiplex PCR, and its TCRdb copy is limited to in-frame clones, with some not included. The sample holds around 130,000 clones, roughly 88% seen once. CDR1 is SGHRS and CDR2 is YFSETQ in the germline V gene. The germline V and J ends were trimmed by 4 bases and 3 bases, with 15 bases remaining between them. This CDR3 is 15 amino acids long. V and J are TRBV5-1 and TRBJ2-3, with a weak D call TRBD1 (5 bases). This TCR was recovered from a woman aged 18-29 years in good health and CMV-seropositive. Sequencing was done on a sample of PBMCs. CDR3 residues: CASSPRGDVTDTQYF. For the CDR3, the DNA is TGCGCCAGCAGCCCAAGGGGTGATGTTACAGATACGCAGTATTTT.